This T cell receptor beta chain emerged from a study of T cells expressing NK-cell markers. Across the study: The eight sequenced donors comprised seven who were HCMV-seropositive and one who was seronegative.

Findings of the study overall: Of CD8+ T cells, about 1.0-8% belonged to dominant NKG2C+ clonotypes in more than five donors. Dominance of the CD3+CD56-NKG2C+ fraction by these clonotypes also held in a few donors.

Points on this clonotype: Antigen: not known.

From germline, CDR1 is LGHNA and CDR2 YSLEER. The CDR3 covers 13 residues. 5'RACE template switching with UMIs generated TCR beta cDNA. No DNA is given; TCRdb re-called the 5' RACE reads and lists each CDR3 protein once. Its table lists 250,000 to 300,000 distinct CDR3 sequences. This rearrangement joins TRBV4-3 to TRBJ2-2. Source material: blood T cells: a sorted CD56 or NKG2C T cell subset, CD4+ or CD8+ T cells, or bulk PBMC T cells (not recorded which). The origin of this receptor is a man aged 18 to 30 in good health. CDR3: CASSSDFRGELFF.